This T cell receptor (beta chain) was observed in a study of blood T cell repertoires in COVID-19. Study as a whole: The origin of the acute and convalescent COVID-19 samples was the United States, Italy and Spain. PBMCs, B-cell-depleted T cells, or T cells were the source of the cDNA or gDNA that made up the material.

The CDR3 spans 16 residues. Trimming pared 5 bases from V and 3 bases from J, leaving 19 bases between. CDR1 is SGHNT and CDR2 is YENEEA in the germline V gene. Original processing notes: Amplification with reference gene primers provided the estimates of nucleated cell counts. Using immunoSEQ multiplex PCR, the repertoire was profiled, and TCRdb retains in-frame clones only, with some absent. The DNA gave D and trimming, while V, J and clone size come from that table. The sample records some 140,000 clones, more than 75% being singletons. The clonotype was recovered from a man aged 80 or over with acute or convalescent COVID-19. The sequenced material came from peripheral blood. This sequence joins TRBV11-3 and TRBJ1-1; D may be TRBD1 (6 bases). CDR3 DNA sequence: TGTGCCAGCAGCCACCGACGGGCCGAGGGGGACACTGAAGCTTTCTTT. This sequence encodes CASSHRRAEGDTEAFF.